The clone carrying this TCR beta chain came up a few times. Its antigen is not known. This entry comes from a study of STAT5B mutations in CD4+ large granular lymphocyte leukemia. V was shortened by 3 bases and J by 0 bases, with 14 bases between the two germline ends. The CDR3 loop spans 16 amino acids. The germline gives CDR1 KGHSH, CDR2 LQKENI. The table came from immunoSEQ multiplex PCR; TCRdb's copy has only in-frame clones and leaves some out. The sample shows 30,000 to 40,000 clones, about 70% of them seen only once. General observations from the study: 25% of private leukemic clonotypes occurred rarely in other patients' non-leukemic repertoires.

The chain carries TRBV18 and TRBJ1-1, with D possibly matching TRBD1 (5 bases). The source is a human donor in good health. Input material: CD4+ T cells from blood buffy coats. The CDR3 DNA is TGTGCCAGCTCACCCGACGGAAGGACACTGAACACTGAAGCTTTCTTT. It encodes CASSPDGRTLNTEAFF.